In its sample, the clone carrying this TCR beta chain ranks as medium-sized (0.01 to 0.1%). The sample originates from a study of T cell responses to AZD1222 COVID-19 vaccine. Germline V gives CDR1 SGHAT, CDR2 FQDESV (reference sequence). V was trimmed by 1 base and J by 3 bases, leaving 6 bases between them. The CDR3 runs 13 residues. This table comes from immunoSEQ multiplex PCR, and its TCRdb copy is limited to in-frame clones, with some not included. The data hold about 200,000 clones, with 80% to 90% observed a single time. J is TRBJ1-1 and V is TRBV11-1; D is undetermined. The sequencing used peripheral blood, collected on day 0 of AZD1222 vaccination. This clonotype was obtained from an adult in good health. The CDR3 DNA follows: TGTGCCAGCAGCTTAGTACCGGACACTGAAGCTTTCTTT. Its translation: CASSLVPDTEAFF.